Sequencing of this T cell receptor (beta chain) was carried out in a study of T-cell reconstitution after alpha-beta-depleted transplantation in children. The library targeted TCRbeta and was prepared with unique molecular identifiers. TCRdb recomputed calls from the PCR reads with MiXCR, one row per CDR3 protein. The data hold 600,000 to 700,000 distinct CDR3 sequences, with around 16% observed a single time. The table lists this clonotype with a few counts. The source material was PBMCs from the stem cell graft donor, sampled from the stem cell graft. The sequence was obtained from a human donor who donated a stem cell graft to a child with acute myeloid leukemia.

CDR3 nucleotides: TGCGCCAGCAGCCAAGGGAGACAGGTTATTCTCTATGGCTACACCTTC. This translates into CASSQGRQVILYGYTF. This chain links TRBV4-3 with TRBJ1-2; TRBD1 is a possible D gene (6 bases). The CDR3 has 16 residues. Trimming removed 1 base from V and 4 bases from J, with 16 bases in between. The germline CDR1 and CDR2 sequences are LGHNA and YSLEER.